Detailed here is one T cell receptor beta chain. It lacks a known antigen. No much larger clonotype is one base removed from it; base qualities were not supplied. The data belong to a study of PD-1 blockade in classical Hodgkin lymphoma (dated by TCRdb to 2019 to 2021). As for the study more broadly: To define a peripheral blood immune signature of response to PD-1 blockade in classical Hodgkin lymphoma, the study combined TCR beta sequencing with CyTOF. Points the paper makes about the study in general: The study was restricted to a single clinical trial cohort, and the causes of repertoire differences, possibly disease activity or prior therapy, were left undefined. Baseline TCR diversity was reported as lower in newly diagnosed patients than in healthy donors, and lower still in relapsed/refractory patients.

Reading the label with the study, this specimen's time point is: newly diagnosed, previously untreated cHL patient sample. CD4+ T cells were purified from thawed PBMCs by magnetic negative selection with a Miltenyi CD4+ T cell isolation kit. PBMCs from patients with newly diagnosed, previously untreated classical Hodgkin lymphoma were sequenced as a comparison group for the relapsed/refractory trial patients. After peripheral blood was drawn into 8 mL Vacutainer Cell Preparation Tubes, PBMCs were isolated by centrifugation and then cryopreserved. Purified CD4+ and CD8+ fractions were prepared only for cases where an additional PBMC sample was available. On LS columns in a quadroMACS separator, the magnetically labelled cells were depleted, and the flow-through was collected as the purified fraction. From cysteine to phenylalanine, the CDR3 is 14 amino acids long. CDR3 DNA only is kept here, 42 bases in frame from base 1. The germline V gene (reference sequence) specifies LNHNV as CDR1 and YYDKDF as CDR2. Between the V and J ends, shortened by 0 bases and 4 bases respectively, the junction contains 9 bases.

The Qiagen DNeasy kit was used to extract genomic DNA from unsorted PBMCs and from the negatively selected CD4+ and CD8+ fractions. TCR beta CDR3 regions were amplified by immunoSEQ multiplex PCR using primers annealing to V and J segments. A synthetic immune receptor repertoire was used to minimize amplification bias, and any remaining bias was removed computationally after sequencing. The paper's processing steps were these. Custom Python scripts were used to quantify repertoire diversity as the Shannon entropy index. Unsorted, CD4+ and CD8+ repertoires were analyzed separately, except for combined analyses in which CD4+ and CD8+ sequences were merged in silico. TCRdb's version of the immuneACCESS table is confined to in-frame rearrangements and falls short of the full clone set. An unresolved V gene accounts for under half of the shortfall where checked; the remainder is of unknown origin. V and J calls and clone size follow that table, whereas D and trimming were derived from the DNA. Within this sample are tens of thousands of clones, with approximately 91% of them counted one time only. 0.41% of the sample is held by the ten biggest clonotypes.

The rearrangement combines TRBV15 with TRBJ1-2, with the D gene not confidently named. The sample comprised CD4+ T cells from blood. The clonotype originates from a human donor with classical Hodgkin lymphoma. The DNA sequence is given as TGTGCCACCAGCAGAGATCCAGGTCCCTATGGCTACACCTTC. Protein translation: CATSRDPGPYGYTF.